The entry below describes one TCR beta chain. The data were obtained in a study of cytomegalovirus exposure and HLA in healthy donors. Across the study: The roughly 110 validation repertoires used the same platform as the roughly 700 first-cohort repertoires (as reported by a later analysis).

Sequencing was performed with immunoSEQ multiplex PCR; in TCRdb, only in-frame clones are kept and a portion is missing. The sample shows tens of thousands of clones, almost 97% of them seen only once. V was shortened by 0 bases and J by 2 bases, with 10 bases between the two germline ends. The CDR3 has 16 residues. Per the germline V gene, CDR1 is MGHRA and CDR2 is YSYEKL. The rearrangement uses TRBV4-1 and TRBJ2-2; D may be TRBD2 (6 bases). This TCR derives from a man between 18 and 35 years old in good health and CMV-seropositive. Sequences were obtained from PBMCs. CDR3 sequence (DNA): TGCGCCAGCAGCCAAGATCGGGGGAGTAACACCGGGGAGCTGTTTTTT. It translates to CASSQDRGSNTGELFF.